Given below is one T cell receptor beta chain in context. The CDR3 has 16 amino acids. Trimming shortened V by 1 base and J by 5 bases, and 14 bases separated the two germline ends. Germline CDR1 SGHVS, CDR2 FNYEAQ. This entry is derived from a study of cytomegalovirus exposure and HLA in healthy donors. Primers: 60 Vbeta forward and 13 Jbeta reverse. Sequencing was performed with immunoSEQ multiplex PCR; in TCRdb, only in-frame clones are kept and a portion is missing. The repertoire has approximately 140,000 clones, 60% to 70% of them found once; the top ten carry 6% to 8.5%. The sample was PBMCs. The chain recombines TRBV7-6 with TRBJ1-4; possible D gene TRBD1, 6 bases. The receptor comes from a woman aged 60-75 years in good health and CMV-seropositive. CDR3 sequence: CASSLGYREGNEKLFF. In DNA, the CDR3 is TGTGCCAGCAGCTTAGGCTACAGGGAGGGGAATGAAAAACTGTTTTTT.